These T cell receptor beta chains were read from a single sample in a study of glioma-infiltrating T cells after dendritic cell vaccination. Sequencing was performed with immunoSEQ multiplex PCR; in TCRdb, only in-frame clones are kept and a portion is missing. The table has 50,000 to 70,000 clones, approximately 80% seen once. The source was blood, collected after dendritic cell vaccination. The receptor set was obtained from a human donor with glioblastoma. Both conserved end residues are part of each CDR3. The D gene is left open where the match is weak. Clone sizes are given selectively: once, few, many, or a class where the clone is expanded.

v_call	d_call	j_call	clone_size	cdr3_aa	cdr3_nt
TRBV2	.	TRBJ1-3	.	CASSSGVDSGNTIYF	TGTGCCAGCAGTTCAGGGGTGGACTCTGGAAACACCATATATTTT
TRBV6-5	.	TRBJ2-7	.	CASRTGLIYEQYF	TGTGCCAGCCGAACAGGGTTGATCTACGAGCAGTACTTC
TRBV6-1	TRBD1	TRBJ2-7	.	CASRTGTGFYYEQYF	TGTGCCAGCAGGACCGGGACAGGGTTTTACTACGAGCAGTACTTC
TRBV21-1	.	TRBJ1-1	.	CASSPRKTGVMNTEAFF	TGTGCCAGCAGCCCTCGAAAGACAGGGGTCATGAACACTGAAGCTTTCTTT
TRBV5-1	TRBD1	TRBJ1-1	.	CASSLPWTGMETEAFF	TGCGCCAGCAGCTTGCCCTGGACAGGGATGGAGACTGAAGCTTTCTTT
TRBV10-3	.	TRBJ1-1	.	CAIQGHSSDTEAFF	TGTGCCATCCAGGGGCACTCGTCGGACACTGAAGCTTTCTTT
TRBV29-1	.	TRBJ1-1	.	CSVGASPRNTEAFF	TGCAGCGTGGGGGCCTCTCCGCGGAACACTGAAGCTTTCTTT
TRBV6-1	TRBD1	TRBJ1-2	.	CASRGTGGGGYTF	TGTGCCAGCAGAGGGACAGGGGGGGGTGGCTACACCTTC
TRBV5-4	.	TRBJ2-5	once	CASSLDDRQETQYF	TGTGCCAGCAGCTTGGACGACAGACAAGAGACCCAGTACTTC
TRBV29-1	.	TRBJ1-2	.	CSVSTLANYGYTF	TGCAGCGTTTCCACCTTAGCTAACTATGGCTACACCTTC
TRBV6-6	TRBD2	TRBJ2-7	.	CASRDSGGAYEQYF	TGTGCCAGCAGGGATAGCGGGGGGGCATACGAGCAGTACTTC
TRBV5-4	TRBD1	TRBJ2-5	.	CASSQDRYQETQYF	TGTGCCAGCAGCCAGGACAGGTACCAAGAGACCCAGTACTTC
TRBV7-2	.	TRBJ2-7	.	CASSLWQAYEQYF	TGTGCCAGCAGCTTGTGGCAGGCCTACGAGCAGTACTTC
TRBV30	.	TRBJ2-2	.	CAWMETGELFF	TGTGCCTGGATGGAGACCGGGGAGCTGTTTTTT
TRBV9	TRBD1	TRBJ2-5	.	CASSPGGTGDLETQYF	TGTGCCAGCAGCCCAGGGGGGACAGGGGACCTAGAGACCCAGTACTTC
TRBV7-9	TRBD2	TRBJ2-7	.	CASSSGGGLTYEQYF	TGTGCCAGCAGCTCGGGGGGAGGGCTAACCTACGAGCAGTACTTC
TRBV28	.	TRBJ1-2	.	CASSFPQPANYGYTF	TGTGCCAGCAGTTTCCCCCAACCAGCTAACTATGGCTACACCTTC
TRBV10-1	.	TRBJ2-1	.	CASSLQGAALMFF	TGCGCCAGCAGCTTACAGGGCGCGGCTCTCATGTTCTTC
TRBV15	.	TRBJ1-1	.	CATSRVTGGTEAFF	TGTGCCACCAGCAGGGTGACAGGTGGAACTGAAGCTTTCTTT
TRBV19	.	TRBJ2-3	.	CASSIPGMTDTQYF	TGTGCCAGTAGTATACCGGGGATGACAGATACGCAGTATTTT
TRBV9	TRBD1	TRBJ2-2	.	CASSVELSGGRTGELFF	TGTGCCAGCAGCGTAGAGTTGTCAGGGGGCAGAACCGGGGAGCTGTTTTTT
TRBV27	TRBD2	TRBJ2-1	.	CASSSLALAGGFNEQFF	TGTGCCAGCAGTTCACTGGCTCTAGCGGGGGGCTTCAATGAGCAGTTCTTC
TRBV18	TRBD1	TRBJ2-1	.	CASSPADRGPYNEQFF	TGTGCCAGCTCACCCGCGGACAGGGGGCCTTACAATGAGCAGTTCTTC